The clone carrying this T cell receptor (beta chain) was seen ten or more times. Arm-PCR of CDR3 regions with iRepertoire HTBI primers generated TCR beta libraries. TCRdb independently ran MiXCR on the multiplex PCR reads; one entry per CDR3 protein. The data contain 550,000 to 650,000 distinct CDR3 sequences, about 15% of them singletons. This sample stems from a study of regulatory T cells in long-lasting Graves disease. Stated time point: newly diagnosed GD, antithyroid drugs for less than 3 months. PBMC-extracted RNA yielded the TCR library. The same specimen was also included in a second study, on T cells in Graves' hyperthyroidism and ophthalmopathy. That paper states: Investigators excluded patients with uncontrolled infection, other autoimmune disease, pregnancy or lactation.

Sequencing was performed on peripheral blood mononuclear cells (PBMCs), taken at new diagnosis, from a patient treated with antithyroid drugs. The TCR originated in a man between 18 and 35 years old with Graves disease.

The CDR3 nucleotides are TGCGCCAGCAGCTTGGTGCCGGCCACGGGCTCCTACAATGAGCAGTTCTTC. Amino acids: CASSLVPATGSYNEQFF. The V gene is TRBV5-1, the J gene TRBJ2-1; D is uncertain. CDR3 length: 17 residues. V lost 0 bases and J lost 0, with 13 bases in between. Looked up from germline, CDR1 is SGHRS and CDR2 is YFSETQ.